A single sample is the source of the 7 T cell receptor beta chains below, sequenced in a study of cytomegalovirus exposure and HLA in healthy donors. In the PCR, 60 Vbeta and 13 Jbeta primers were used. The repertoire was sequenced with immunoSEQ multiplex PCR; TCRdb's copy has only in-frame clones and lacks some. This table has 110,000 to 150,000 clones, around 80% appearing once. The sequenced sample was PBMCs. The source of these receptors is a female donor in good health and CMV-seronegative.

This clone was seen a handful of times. The CDR3 reads CATSRALETQYF. The CDR3 nucleotides are TGTGCCACCAGCAGAGCATTAGAGACCCAGTACTTC. The chain is built from TRBV15 and TRBJ2-5; D remains ambiguous. This CDR3 is built from 12 residues. V lost 1 base to trimming and J lost 4 bases, with 4 bases between them. The V gene's germline CDR1 is LNHNV and CDR2 YYDKDF (reference sequence).

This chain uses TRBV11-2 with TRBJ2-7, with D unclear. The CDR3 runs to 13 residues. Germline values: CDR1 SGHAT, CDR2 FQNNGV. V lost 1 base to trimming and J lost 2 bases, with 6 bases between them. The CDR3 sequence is CASSLGQTYEQYF. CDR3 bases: TGTGCCAGCAGCTTAGGTCAAACCTACGAGCAGTACTTC. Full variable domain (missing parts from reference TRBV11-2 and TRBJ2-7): EAGVAQSPRYKIIEKRQSVAFWCNPISGHATLYWYQQILGQGPKLLIQFQNNGVVDDSQLPKDRFSAERLKGVDSTLKIQPAKLEDSAVYLCASSLGQTYEQYFGPGTRLTVT.

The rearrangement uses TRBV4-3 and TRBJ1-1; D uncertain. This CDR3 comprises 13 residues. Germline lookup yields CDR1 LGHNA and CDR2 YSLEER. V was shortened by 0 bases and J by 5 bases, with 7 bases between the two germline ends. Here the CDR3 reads CASSQDYWTEAFF. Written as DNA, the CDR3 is TGCGCCAGCAGCCAAGATTACTGGACTGAAGCTTTCTTT.

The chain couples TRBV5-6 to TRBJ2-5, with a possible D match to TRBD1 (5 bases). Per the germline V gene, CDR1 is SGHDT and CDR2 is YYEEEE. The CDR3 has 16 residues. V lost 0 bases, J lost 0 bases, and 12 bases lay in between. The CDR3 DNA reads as TGTGCCAGCAGCTTGGGGCAGGGCCAGTACCAAGAGACCCAGTACTTC. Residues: CASSLGQGQYQETQYF.

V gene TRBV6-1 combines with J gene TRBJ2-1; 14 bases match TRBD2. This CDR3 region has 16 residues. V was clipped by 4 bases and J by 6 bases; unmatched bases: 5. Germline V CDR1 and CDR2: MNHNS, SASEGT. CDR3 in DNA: TGTGCCAGCAGTGCGACTAGCGGGGGGGGAGGCAATGAGCAGTTCTTC. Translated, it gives CASSATSGGGGNEQFF.

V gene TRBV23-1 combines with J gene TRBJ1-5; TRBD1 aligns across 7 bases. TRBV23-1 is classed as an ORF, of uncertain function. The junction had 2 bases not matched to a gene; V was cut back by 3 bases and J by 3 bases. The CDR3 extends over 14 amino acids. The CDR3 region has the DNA TGCGCCAGCAGTCAGGGACAGCACAATCAGCCCCAGCATTTT. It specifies CASSQGQHNQPQHF.

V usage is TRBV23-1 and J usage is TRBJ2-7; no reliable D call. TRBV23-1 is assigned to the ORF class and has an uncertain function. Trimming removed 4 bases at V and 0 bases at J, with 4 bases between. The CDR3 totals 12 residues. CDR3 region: CASSPHSYEQYF. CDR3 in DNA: TGCGCCAGCAGTCCCCACTCCTACGAGCAGTACTTC.